The present T cell receptor beta chain was sequenced within a study of T-cell memory formation after mild COVID-19. MiXCR was run by TCRdb on the 5' RACE reads, yielding one entry per CDR3 protein. The data show under 650,000 distinct CDR3 sequences, around 17% seen once. V was clipped by 0 bases and J by 2 bases, with 14 bases between them. The CDR3 loop spans 15 amino acids. Germline CDR1 DFQATT, CDR2 SNEGSKA (reference sequence). The chain recombines TRBV20-1 with TRBJ2-7, with D perhaps being TRBD1 or TRBD2 (6 bases each). The sequenced sample consisted of PBMCs or a T cell subset sorted from them (not recorded which). This clonotype originated in an adult woman who had mild COVID-19 (a few samples of this study predate the infection). Cell type and time point are not known. The CDR3 region has the DNA TGCAGTGCTAGAGATCCGACGGGGGCCCCCTACGAGCAGTACTTC. Protein sequence: CSARDPTGAPYEQYF.